This record looks at one T cell receptor beta chain sequence and its context. Its antigen is still unknown. The sample comes from a study of cytomegalovirus exposure and HLA in healthy donors. Across the study: Earlier results showed 90 million to 120 million unique TCR beta sequences derived from approximately 170 million T cells. Study conclusions and caveats: Several of the most significant clusters appeared, in a later analysis, to be linked to common viral pathogens. Sequencing depth across donors, presence/absence analyses assumed, was roughly uniform.

V lost 6 bases, J lost 0 bases, and 14 bases lay in between. The CDR3 totals 15 residues. Germline-derived CDR1 and CDR2 are MDHEN and SYDVKM. Researchers ran the PCR with 60 Vbeta and 13 Jbeta primers. In the original workflow: In a later analysis, about 9.9 million of some 80 million unique beta chains occurred in at least two donors. Clones were read by immunoSEQ multiplex PCR, and TCRdb kept only the in-frame ones, dropping some. From that table come the V and J calls and clone size; the DNA was used to work out D and trimming. The sample includes more than 75,000 clones, about four fifths seen only once; the top ten take about 3.8%.

V is TRBV28 and J is TRBJ2-5, with D perhaps matching TRBD1 (6 bases). The sequencing sample was made of PBMCs. This clonotype originated in a woman in her 40s in good health and CMV-seronegative. DNA of the CDR3: TGTGCCAGCAGCCCCGACAGGAGACACCAAGAGACCCAGTACTTC. It translates to CASSPDRRHQETQYF. Filled out from reference TRBV28 and TRBJ2-5, the complete variable domain reads DVKVTQSSRYLVKRTGEKVFLECVQDMDHENMFWYRQDPGLGLRLIYFSYDVKMKEKGDIPEGYSVSREKKERFSLILESASTNQTSMYLCASSPDRRHQETQYFGPGTRLLVL.